Sequencing of this T cell receptor beta chain was carried out in a study of technical replicates of blood from a handful of donors. The data were produced by immunoSEQ multiplex PCR, yet TCRdb's version contains in-frame clones alone and is incomplete. The sample consists of 72,000 or so clones, approximately 92% of them appearing once. Germline V gives CDR1 SGHDT, CDR2 YYEEEE. CDR3 length: 14 amino acids. Germline trimming cut 4 bases from V and 2 bases from J; bases unmatched to any gene: 5. The chain joins TRBV5-6 to TRBJ2-5; 7 nucleotides agree with TRBD1. The origin of this receptor is a human donor in good health. The sample comprised T cells isolated from PBMCs. The DNA for the CDR3 is TGTGCCAGCAGCCCACAGGGGCGACAAGAGACCCAGTACTTC. Translation gives CASSPQGRQETQYF.